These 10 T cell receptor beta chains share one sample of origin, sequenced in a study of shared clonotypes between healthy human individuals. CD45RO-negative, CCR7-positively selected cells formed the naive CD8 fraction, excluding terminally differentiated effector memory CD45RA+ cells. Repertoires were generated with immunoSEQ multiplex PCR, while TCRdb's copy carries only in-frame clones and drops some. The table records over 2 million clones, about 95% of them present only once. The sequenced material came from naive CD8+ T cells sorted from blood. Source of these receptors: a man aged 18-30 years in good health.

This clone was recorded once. The CDR3 DNA reads TGCGCCAGCAGCTCACGACAGGGCACCTTCTATGGCTACACCTTC. Its protein product is CASSSRQGTFYGYTF. The chain links TRBV4-1 to TRBJ1-2, with 7 bases fitting TRBD1. The length of the CDR3 is 15 residues. From germline, CDR1 is MGHRA and CDR2 YSYEKL. Germline trimming cut 5 bases from V and 4 bases from J; bases unmatched to any gene: 10.

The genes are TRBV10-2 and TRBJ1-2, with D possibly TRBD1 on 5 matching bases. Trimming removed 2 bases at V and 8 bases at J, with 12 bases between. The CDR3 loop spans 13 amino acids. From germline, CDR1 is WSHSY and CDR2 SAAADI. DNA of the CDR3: TGCGCCAGCAGTGAGGGGACTGGCCTCGGCTACACCTTC. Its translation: CASSEGTGLGYTF.

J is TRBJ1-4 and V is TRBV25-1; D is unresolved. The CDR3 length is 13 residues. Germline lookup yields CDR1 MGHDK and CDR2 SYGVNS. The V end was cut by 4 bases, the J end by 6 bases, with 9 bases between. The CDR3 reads CASSVTEDEKLFF. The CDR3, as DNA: TGTGCCAGCAGTGTTACGGAGGATGAAAAACTGTTTTTT.

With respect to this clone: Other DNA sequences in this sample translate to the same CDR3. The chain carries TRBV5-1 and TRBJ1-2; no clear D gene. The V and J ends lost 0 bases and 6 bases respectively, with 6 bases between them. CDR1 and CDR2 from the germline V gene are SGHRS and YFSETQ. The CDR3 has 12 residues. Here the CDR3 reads CASSLVGDGYTF. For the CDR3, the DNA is TGCGCCAGCAGCTTGGTCGGGGATGGCTACACCTTC.

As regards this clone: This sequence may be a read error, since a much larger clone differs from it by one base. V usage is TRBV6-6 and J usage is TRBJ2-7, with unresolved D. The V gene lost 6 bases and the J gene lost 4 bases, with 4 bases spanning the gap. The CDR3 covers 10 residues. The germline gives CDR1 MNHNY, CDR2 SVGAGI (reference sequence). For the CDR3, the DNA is TGTGCCAGCAGAGAATACGAGCAGTACTTC. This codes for CASREYEQYF.

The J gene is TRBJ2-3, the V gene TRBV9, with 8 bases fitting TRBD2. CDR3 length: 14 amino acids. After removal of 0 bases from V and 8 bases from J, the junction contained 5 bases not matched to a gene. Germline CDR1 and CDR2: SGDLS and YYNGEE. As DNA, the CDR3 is TGTGCCAGCAGCGTAGCTACTCGGGAGGGTACGCAGTATTTT. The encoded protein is CASSVATREGTQYF. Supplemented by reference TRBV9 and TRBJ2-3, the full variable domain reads DSGVTQTPKHLITATGQRVTLRCSPRSGDLSVYWYQQSLDQGLQFLIQYYNGEERAKGNILERFSAQQFPDLHSELNLSSLELGDSALYFCASSVATREGTQYFGPGTRLTVL.

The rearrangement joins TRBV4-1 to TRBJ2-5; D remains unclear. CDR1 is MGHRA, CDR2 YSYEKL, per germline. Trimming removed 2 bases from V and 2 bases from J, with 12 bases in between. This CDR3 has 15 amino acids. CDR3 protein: CASSQLRNTQETQYF. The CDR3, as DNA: TGCGCCAGCAGCCAACTTAGGAACACTCAAGAGACCCAGTACTTC.

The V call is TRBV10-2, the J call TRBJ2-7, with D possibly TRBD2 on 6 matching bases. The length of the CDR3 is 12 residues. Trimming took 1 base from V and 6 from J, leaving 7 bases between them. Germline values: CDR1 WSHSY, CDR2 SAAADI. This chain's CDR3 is CASSELGGEQYF. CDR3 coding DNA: TGCGCCAGCAGTGAGTTGGGGGGCGAGCAGTACTTC.

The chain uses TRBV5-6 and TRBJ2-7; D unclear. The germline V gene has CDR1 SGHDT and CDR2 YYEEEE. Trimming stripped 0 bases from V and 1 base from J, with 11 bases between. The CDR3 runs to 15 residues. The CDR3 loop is CASSLDGMGSYEQYF. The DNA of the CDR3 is TGTGCCAGCAGCTTGGATGGAATGGGTTCCTACGAGCAGTACTTC.

The CDR3 bases are TGTGCCAGCAGCCAACTAGCGGGAGTCGGGGAGACCCAGTACTTC. It codes for CASSQLAGVGETQYF. The V gene is TRBV11-2, the J gene TRBJ2-5, with 11 bases identical to TRBD2. Per the germline V gene, CDR1 is SGHAT and CDR2 is FQNNGV. V lost 5 bases to trimming and J lost 5 bases; unmatched junction nucleotides: 7. The CDR3 totals 15 residues.